A selection of T cell receptor beta chains follows, all from one sample in a study of T cell changes during pregnancy in multiple sclerosis. Libraries were prepared by immunoSEQ multiplex PCR; TCRdb keeps only in-frame clonotypes and omits some of them. The table shows under 75,000 clones, with more than 85% occurring only once. Sequences were derived from peripheral blood, sampled in the first trimester of pregnancy. The source of these receptors is a female donor with multiple sclerosis, enrolled in a pregnancy study. Both conserved end residues are part of each CDR3. A D gene is named only where the DNA matches it firmly. Expanded clones are given a class, and other clones once, few, many or no size at all.

d_gene: NA; j_gene: TRBJ2-3; abundance: NA; v_gene: TRBV7-2; CDR3nt: TGTGCCAGCAGCTCGGAGACAGGAATGGCAGATACGCAGTATTTT; CDR3aa: CASSSETGMADTQYF
d_gene: TRBD1; j_gene: TRBJ1-2; abundance: NA; v_gene: TRBV9; CDR3nt: TGTGCCAGCAGCGTAGATACAGGGGTTGACTATGGCTACACCTTC; CDR3aa: CASSVDTGVDYGYTF
d_gene: TRBD1; j_gene: TRBJ2-1; abundance: NA; v_gene: TRBV13; CDR3nt: TGTGCCAGCAGCCAGACAGGGGACAATGAGCAGTTCTTC; CDR3aa: CASSQTGDNEQFF
d_gene: NA; j_gene: TRBJ2-1; abundance: NA; v_gene: TRBV27; CDR3nt: TGTGCCAGCAGTTTCCTGCGGGGCGGGGAGCAGTTCTTC; CDR3aa: CASSFLRGGEQFF
d_gene: TRBD2; j_gene: TRBJ2-7; abundance: NA; v_gene: TRBV11-2; CDR3nt: TGTGCCAGCAGCCCTCGCAGACTAGCTGTCGAGCAGTACTTC; CDR3aa: CASSPRRLAVEQYF
d_gene: NA; j_gene: TRBJ2-2; abundance: NA; v_gene: TRBV30; CDR3nt: TGTGCCTGGACCGTTTACAGGGGTCGGAGGGCCGGGGAGCTGTTTTTT; CDR3aa: CAWTVYRGRRAGELFF
d_gene: NA; j_gene: TRBJ2-5; abundance: NA; v_gene: TRBV2; CDR3nt: TGTGCCAGCATTGCAGGGTCTGACAAGACCCAGTACTTC; CDR3aa: CASIAGSDKTQYF
d_gene: TRBD1; j_gene: TRBJ1-2; abundance: NA; v_gene: TRBV5-1; CDR3nt: TGCGCCAGCAGCTTTCGACAGGGGAATGGCTACACCTTC; CDR3aa: CASSFRQGNGYTF
d_gene: TRBD2; j_gene: TRBJ2-1; abundance: once; v_gene: TRBV7-6; CDR3nt: TGTGCCAGCAGCGCCGGGACTAGACCCTACAATGAGCAGTTCTTC; CDR3aa: CASSAGTRPYNEQFF
d_gene: NA; j_gene: TRBJ2-3; abundance: NA; v_gene: TRBV5-1; CDR3nt: TGCGCCAGCAGCTTGGGCCTAGTCGGGGATACGCAGTATTTT; CDR3aa: CASSLGLVGDTQYF
d_gene: TRBD2; j_gene: TRBJ2-2; abundance: NA; v_gene: TRBV27; CDR3nt: TGTGCCAGCAGTTTATCGAGCGGGGGGATCCGGGAGCTGTTTTTT; CDR3aa: CASSLSSGGIRELFF
d_gene: NA; j_gene: TRBJ1-2; abundance: NA; v_gene: TRBV6-6; CDR3nt: TGTGCCAGCAGTCCAGGGAGGACTAACACTAACTATGGCTACACCTTC; CDR3aa: CASSPGRTNTNYGYTF
d_gene: TRBD1; j_gene: TRBJ2-6; abundance: NA; v_gene: TRBV5-1; CDR3nt: TGCGCCAGCAGCTTGGAAAGGGGGCTCGCTGGGGCCAACGTCCTGACTTTC; CDR3aa: CASSLERGLAGANVLTF
d_gene: NA; j_gene: TRBJ2-7; abundance: NA; v_gene: TRBV5-6; CDR3nt: TGTGCCAGCAGCTTCGACTCATACTCCTACGAGCAGTACTTC; CDR3aa: CASSFDSYSYEQYF
d_gene: NA; j_gene: TRBJ2-4; abundance: NA; v_gene: TRBV5-1; CDR3nt: TGCGCCAGCAGCTTGTCTACTCTGGGCGTTCAGTACTTC; CDR3aa: CASSLSTLGVQYF
d_gene: TRBD2; j_gene: TRBJ2-3; abundance: NA; v_gene: TRBV2; CDR3nt: TGTGCCAGCAGTTTCCGGACTAGCGGGGGGGTCCTCACAGATACGCAGTATTTT; CDR3aa: CASSFRTSGGVLTDTQYF
d_gene: NA; j_gene: TRBJ2-7; abundance: once; v_gene: TRBV28; CDR3nt: TGTGCCAGCAGTCGTGCAGGGGCAATATACGAGCAGTACTTC; CDR3aa: CASSRAGAIYEQYF
d_gene: NA; j_gene: TRBJ1-1; abundance: NA; v_gene: TRBV19; CDR3nt: TGTGCCAGTAGTAATACAGGGAGTGGCACTGAAGCTTTCTTT; CDR3aa: CASSNTGSGTEAFF
d_gene: NA; j_gene: TRBJ1-1; abundance: once; v_gene: TRBV10-3; CDR3nt: TGTGCCATCAGCGCAGGGCCTGAAGCTTTCTTT; CDR3aa: CAISAGPEAFF
d_gene: NA; j_gene: TRBJ1-6; abundance: NA; v_gene: TRBV30; CDR3nt: TGTGCCTGGAGCGGACAGACTAATTCACCCCTCCACTTT; CDR3aa: CAWSGQTNSPLHF
d_gene: NA; j_gene: TRBJ2-4; abundance: NA; v_gene: TRBV6-5; CDR3nt: TGTGCCAGCAGTTACTTGGGGGGATCCCACATTCAGTACTTC; CDR3aa: CASSYLGGSHIQYF
d_gene: TRBD1; j_gene: TRBJ1-4; abundance: NA; v_gene: TRBV11-2; CDR3nt: TGTGCCAGCAGCTGGGCCGGGACAGGATCTGAAAAACTGTTTTTT; CDR3aa: CASSWAGTGSEKLFF
d_gene: TRBD1; j_gene: TRBJ2-1; abundance: NA; v_gene: TRBV7-2; CDR3nt: TGTGCCAGCAGCAGGGGACAGGGTGGGAGGGGTGAGCAGTTCTTC; CDR3aa: CASSRGQGGRGEQFF
d_gene: NA; j_gene: TRBJ2-6; abundance: NA; v_gene: TRBV28; CDR3nt: TGTGCCAGCAGTACCCCAGCTGGGGCCAACGTCCTGACTTTC; CDR3aa: CASSTPAGANVLTF
d_gene: TRBD1; j_gene: TRBJ1-1; abundance: few; v_gene: TRBV9; CDR3nt: TGTGCCAGCAGCCCCCGACAGGGAGTCACTGAAGCTTTCTTT; CDR3aa: CASSPRQGVTEAFF
d_gene: NA; j_gene: TRBJ1-1; abundance: few; v_gene: TRBV28; CDR3nt: TGTGCCAGCAGTTTTACGGTCACTGAAGCTTTCTTT; CDR3aa: CASSFTVTEAFF
d_gene: NA; j_gene: TRBJ2-7; abundance: NA; v_gene: TRBV6-5; CDR3nt: TGTGCCAGCAGGGCGGGCGACGAGCAGTACTTC; CDR3aa: CASRAGDEQYF
d_gene: NA; j_gene: TRBJ2-5; abundance: NA; v_gene: TRBV5-1; CDR3nt: TGCGCCAGCAGCCTTTATGGCGGGGTAGGGGAGACCCAGTACTTC; CDR3aa: CASSLYGGVGETQYF
d_gene: TRBD1; j_gene: TRBJ2-6; abundance: NA; v_gene: TRBV7-9; CDR3nt: TGTGCCAGCAAGAGGGACAGGGGGCTATCTGGGGCCAACGTCCTGACTTTC; CDR3aa: CASKRDRGLSGANVLTF
d_gene: NA; j_gene: TRBJ1-2; abundance: NA; v_gene: TRBV19; CDR3nt: TGTGCCAGTAGTATAAGAACAGGACCCTATGGCTACACCTTC; CDR3aa: CASSIRTGPYGYTF
d_gene: TRBD1; j_gene: TRBJ2-1; abundance: NA; v_gene: TRBV6-4; CDR3nt: TGTGCCAGCAGTGCCACAGGGGGAGCCTACAATGAGCAGTTCTTC; CDR3aa: CASSATGGAYNEQFF
d_gene: NA; j_gene: TRBJ2-7; abundance: NA; v_gene: TRBV11-2; CDR3nt: TGTGCCAGCAGCTTTTCAGGGACTGGCGAGCAGTACTTC; CDR3aa: CASSFSGTGEQYF
d_gene: TRBD2; j_gene: TRBJ2-3; abundance: NA; v_gene: TRBV5-1; CDR3nt: TGCGCCAGCAGCCTAGGACTAGCGGGGGCAGATACGCAGTATTTT; CDR3aa: CASSLGLAGADTQYF
d_gene: NA; j_gene: TRBJ2-1; abundance: NA; v_gene: TRBV9; CDR3nt: TGTGCCAGCAGCGGAGGTTCTTACTACAATGAGCAGTTCTTC; CDR3aa: CASSGGSYYNEQFF
d_gene: NA; j_gene: TRBJ1-1; abundance: NA; v_gene: TRBV7-2; CDR3nt: TGTGCCAGCAGCTTAGACCCCATGGGGGCCGGGGGGACTGAAGCTTTCTTT; CDR3aa: CASSLDPMGAGGTEAFF
d_gene: NA; j_gene: TRBJ1-2; abundance: NA; v_gene: TRBV5-1; CDR3nt: TGCGCCAGCAGCTGGGACAACCCCGCAGGGGGCTACACCTTC; CDR3aa: CASSWDNPAGGYTF
d_gene: NA; j_gene: TRBJ1-1; abundance: NA; v_gene: TRBV2; CDR3nt: TGTGCCAGCAGTGAGGGGCAGGTCACTGAAGCTTTCTTT; CDR3aa: CASSEGQVTEAFF
d_gene: NA; j_gene: TRBJ1-2; abundance: NA; v_gene: TRBV6-1; CDR3nt: TGTGCCAGCAGTGAAAACGGGATCGCGTGGGGCTACACCTTC; CDR3aa: CASSENGIAWGYTF
d_gene: NA; j_gene: TRBJ1-1; abundance: NA; v_gene: TRBV5-1; CDR3nt: TGCGCCAGCAGGGAGGGACCGACGAACACTGAAGCTTTCTTT; CDR3aa: CASREGPTNTEAFF
d_gene: NA; j_gene: TRBJ2-1; abundance: NA; v_gene: TRBV7-6; CDR3nt: TGTGCCAGCAGCTTGGAGGCTTCTCAACACTCCTACAATGAGCAGTTCTTC; CDR3aa: CASSLEASQHSYNEQFF
d_gene: NA; j_gene: TRBJ1-3; abundance: NA; v_gene: TRBV30; CDR3nt: TGTGCCTGGGGTGGACTGCTTGGAAACACCATATATTTT; CDR3aa: CAWGGLLGNTIYF
d_gene: NA; j_gene: TRBJ1-2; abundance: NA; v_gene: TRBV28; CDR3nt: TGTGCCAGCAGTCCGGCCGACAGCTATGGCTACACCTTC; CDR3aa: CASSPADSYGYTF
d_gene: NA; j_gene: TRBJ2-7; abundance: NA; v_gene: TRBV19; CDR3nt: TGTGCCAGTAGTGGTTCAGGTTTTAGCTCCTACGAGCAGTACTTC; CDR3aa: CASSGSGFSSYEQYF
d_gene: TRBD2; j_gene: TRBJ2-1; abundance: NA; v_gene: TRBV27; CDR3nt: TGTGCCAGCATTGGGGCGGGAGCTAGTGAGCAGTTCTTC; CDR3aa: CASIGAGASEQFF
d_gene: NA; j_gene: TRBJ1-2; abundance: NA; v_gene: TRBV14; CDR3nt: TGTGCCAGCAGCCACAAATTACCCAGGGAGGACTATGGCTACACCTTC; CDR3aa: CASSHKLPREDYGYTF
d_gene: NA; j_gene: TRBJ2-2; abundance: NA; v_gene: TRBV27; CDR3nt: TGTGCCAGCAGTTTACTGGGCGCGAACACCGGGGAGCTGTTTTTT; CDR3aa: CASSLLGANTGELFF
d_gene: TRBD1; j_gene: TRBJ2-1; abundance: NA; v_gene: TRBV30; CDR3nt: TGTGCCTGGAAGGCTTCCCCGGGACAGGGTTTCCATGAGCAGTTCTTC; CDR3aa: CAWKASPGQGFHEQFF
d_gene: TRBD1; j_gene: TRBJ1-3; abundance: NA; v_gene: TRBV5-1; CDR3nt: TGCGCCAGCAGCTTGGTGGCAGGGGGCCGGGACACCATATATTTT; CDR3aa: CASSLVAGGRDTIYF
d_gene: NA; j_gene: TRBJ1-2; abundance: NA; v_gene: TRBV6-5; CDR3nt: TGTGCCAGCAGTTACTCACGGGGAGGAGGCTATGGCTACACCTTC; CDR3aa: CASSYSRGGGYGYTF
d_gene: TRBD2; j_gene: TRBJ2-1; abundance: NA; v_gene: TRBV7-3; CDR3nt: TGTGCCAGCAGCCCAGGGACTAGCGCTAGCAATGAGCAGTTCTTC; CDR3aa: CASSPGTSASNEQFF
d_gene: NA; j_gene: TRBJ1-1; abundance: NA; v_gene: TRBV5-1; CDR3nt: TGCGCCAGCAGGTTGGTAGGAGGAGCTGAAGCTTTCTTT; CDR3aa: CASRLVGGAEAFF
d_gene: NA; j_gene: TRBJ1-1; abundance: few; v_gene: TRBV29-1; CDR3nt: TGCAGCGGTGGGGGGGTAGACACTGAAGCTTTCTTT; CDR3aa: CSGGGVDTEAFF
d_gene: TRBD1; j_gene: TRBJ2-7; abundance: NA; v_gene: TRBV27; CDR3nt: TGTGCCAGCAGTTTAGGGACAGGAAGCTACGAGCAGTACTTC; CDR3aa: CASSLGTGSYEQYF
d_gene: TRBD2; j_gene: TRBJ2-2; abundance: NA; v_gene: TRBV10-2; CDR3nt: TGCGCCAGCAGGGAAGGGACTAGCGGGAGGCTTAACGGGGAGCTGTTTTTT; CDR3aa: CASREGTSGRLNGELFF